A single sample is the source of the 29 T cell receptor beta chains below, sequenced in a study of CD8 T cells in ankylosing spondylitis. Overall study results and limits: In ankylosing spondylitis blood, a motif of about eight highly homologous TCR beta variants appeared characteristic.

No antigen has been assigned to these receptors. TCRdb processed the 5' RACE reads anew with MiXCR; each CDR3 protein has one entry. Of over 600,000 distinct CDR3 sequences listed, roughly 19% are singletons. The source material was blood, either unsorted or a sorted T cell fraction (not recorded which). These receptors were collected from a male donor with ankylosing spondylitis.

This clonotype has ten or more counts. This chain links TRBV12-3 or TRBV12-4 with TRBJ2-7; unclear D gene. CDR3 length: 14 residues. V shed 1 base and J shed 2 bases, with 9 bases lying between them. The DNA of the CDR3 is TGTGCCAGCAGTTTAGGCGGAACACCCTACGAGCAGTACTTC. Translated, it gives CASSLGGTPYEQYF.

The chain recombines TRBV7-9 with TRBJ2-3; D is perhaps TRBD1 (5 bases). Germline V gives CDR1 SEHNR, CDR2 FQNEAQ (reference sequence). V lost 8 bases and J lost 2, with 20 bases in between. The CDR3 has 16 amino acids. The DNA of the CDR3 is TGTGCCAGCGGGGCACTCCCGGCAGGAGACACAGATACGCAGTATTTT. This gives the protein CASGALPAGDTDTQYF.

This clonotype was counted between two and nine times. The chain carries TRBV25-1 and TRBJ1-2, with D hard to call. This CDR3 spans 13 amino acids. V was cut by 1 base and J by 5 bases, with 8 bases left in between. Germline assignment: CDR1 MGHDK and CDR2 SYGVNS. The CDR3 here is CASSEFGDYGYTF. In nucleotides, the CDR3 is TGTGCCAGCAGTGAATTCGGGGATTATGGCTACACCTTC.

The chain recombines TRBV3-1 with TRBJ2-1, with 7 bases matching TRBD2. Germline V lookup: CDR1 LGHDT, CDR2 YNNKEL (reference sequence). Germline trimming cut 8 bases from V and 6 bases from J; bases unmatched to any gene: 13. This CDR3 has 15 amino acids. The CDR3 protein is CASGTGGWGFNEQFF. CDR3 nucleotides: TGTGCCAGCGGAACGGGAGGCTGGGGGTTCAATGAGCAGTTCTTC.

This clonotype has only a few counts. V and J are TRBV20-1 and TRBJ1-5; perhaps TRBD1 as D (5 bases). The CDR3 is 14 residues long. Trimming removed 5 bases at V and 1 base at J, with 12 bases between. Per the germline V gene, CDR1 is DFQATT and CDR2 is SNEGSKA (reference sequence). In DNA, the CDR3 is TGCAGTGCTGGGTGGGGGTCGAGCAATCAGCCCCAGCATTTT. This codes for CSAGWGSSNQPQHF.

The genes are TRBV2 and TRBJ2-1, with D tentatively TRBD2 (7 bases). Between the trimmed V and J ends, which lost 0 bases and 15 bases, there was a span of 21 bases. Germline assignment: CDR1 SNHLY and CDR2 FYNNEI. The CDR3 spans 15 residues. The CDR3 reads CASSEALRGGGHRFF. Here the CDR3 DNA reads TGTGCCAGCAGTGAAGCGCTTCGGGGAGGGGGACACCGGTTCTTC.

This clonotype occurred a few times. The gene calls are TRBV20-1 and TRBJ2-6; no clear D. Trimming stripped 1 base from V and 1 base from J, with 17 bases between. This CDR3 has 18 amino acids. Germline lookup yields CDR1 DFQATT and CDR2 SNEGSKA (reference sequence). The CDR3 protein is CSARVVTENWSGANVLTF. Written as DNA, the CDR3 is TGCAGTGCTAGAGTGGTGACGGAGAATTGGTCTGGGGCCAACGTCCTGACTTTC.

This clonotype was observed a single time. The chain carries TRBV15 and TRBJ2-7; perhaps TRBD2 as D (6 bases). The CDR3 loop spans 16 amino acids. The V and J ends lost 1 base and 5 bases respectively, with 18 bases between them. Per the germline V gene, CDR1 is LNHNV and CDR2 is YYDKDF (reference sequence). The CDR3 loop is CATSRVPWRGGNEQYF. DNA of the CDR3: TGTGCCACCAGCAGAGTCCCGTGGCGTGGGGGGAACGAGCAGTACTTC.

There are a few counts of this clonotype. The chain links TRBV5-1 to TRBJ2-7; possibly TRBD2 for D (6 bases). V shed 4 bases and J shed 2 bases, with 13 bases lying between them. CDR3 length equals 14 residues. Germline loops: CDR1 SGHRS, CDR2 YFSETQ. As DNA, the CDR3 is TGCGCCAGCAGCGTAGCGGACTATGCCTACGAGCAGTACTTC. Translating it yields CASSVADYAYEQYF. Full variable domain (missing parts from reference TRBV5-1 and TRBJ2-7): KAGVTQTPRYLIKTRGQQVTLSCSPISGHRSVSWYQQTPGQGLQFLFEYFSETQRNKGNFPGRFSGRQFSNSRSEMNVSTLELGDSALYLCASSVADYAYEQYFGPGTRLTVT.

The V call is TRBV20-1, the J call TRBJ2-7; D not certain. Germline CDR1 and CDR2: DFQATT and SNEGSKA (reference sequence). The CDR3 runs 12 residues. Trimming took off 3 bases at V and 3 bases at J, with 9 bases between the two ends. CDR3 protein: CSASPGLYEQYF. CDR3 nucleotides: TGCAGTGCTAGCCCTGGGCTCTACGAGCAGTACTTC.

There are a few counts of this clonotype. A junction end diverges from the germline sequence, so it may reflect a read error. This chain joins TRBV7-9 and TRBJ1-1; D gene uncertain. Germline V CDR1 and CDR2: SEHNR, FQNEAQ (reference sequence). The CDR3 runs to 9 residues. The CDR3 DNA is TGTGCCAGCAGCTTAGACGAGACCTTT. Amino acids: CASSLDETF.

V gene TRBV12-3 or TRBV12-4 combines with J gene TRBJ1-2, with TRBD1 matching 7 bases. After removal of 3 bases from V and 9 bases from J, the junction contained 7 bases not matched to a gene. CDR3 length equals 13 residues. The CDR3 nucleotides are TGTGCCAGCAGTTTCAGGGACAGTTTTCGCTACACCTTC. Protein: CASSFRDSFRYTF.

The rearrangement uses TRBV27 and TRBJ2-6; 8 nucleotides align to TRBD2. Germline lookup yields CDR1 MNHEY and CDR2 SMNVEV (reference sequence). This CDR3 comprises 15 residues. The CDR3 loop is CDGTSWVSGANVLTF. Written as DNA, the CDR3 is TGTGACGGGACTAGTTGGGTCTCTGGGGCCAACGTCCTGACTTTC.

This clonotype was detected a few times. This chain links TRBV4-3 with TRBJ2-1, with 8 bases that match TRBD2. Germline V CDR1 and CDR2: LGHNA, YSLEER. This CDR3 comprises 17 residues. V gave up 0 bases and J gave up 4 bases; unmatched junction bases: 8. CDR3: CASSQDRGSGTYNEQFF. CDR3 coding DNA: TGCGCCAGCAGCCAAGATCGGGGTAGCGGGACTTACAATGAGCAGTTCTTC.

This clonotype was observed a few times. The genes are TRBV7-8 and TRBJ2-5; the D is unclear. Germline CDR1 and CDR2: SGHVS and FQNEAQ. The CDR3 covers 13 residues. Trimming pared 1 base from V and 5 bases from J, leaving 8 bases between. The CDR3 spells CASSLGSVETQYF. The CDR3, as DNA: TGTGCCAGCAGCTTAGGGAGTGTGGAGACCCAGTACTTC.

Only a few counts were recorded for this clonotype. The V call is TRBV20-1, the J call TRBJ2-2, with 9 positions matching TRBD2. CDR1 and CDR2 (germline): DFQATT, SNEGSKA (reference sequence). Trimming removed 3 bases from V and 2 bases from J; junction bases left unmatched: 4. The CDR3 length is 15 residues. The CDR3 loop reads CSASRLAGNTGELFF. CDR3 nucleotides: TGCAGTGCTAGTCGGCTAGCGGGAAACACCGGGGAGCTGTTTTTT.

This clonotype was counted only a few times. The chain couples TRBV7-9 to TRBJ1-1; possibly TRBD1 for D (6 bases). Germline V gene lookup returns CDR1 SEHNR and CDR2 FQNEAQ (reference sequence). This CDR3 spans 16 amino acids. Deletions cut 6 bases from V and 1 base from J, with 18 bases between. For the CDR3, the DNA is TGTGCCAGCAGACCCCTCGCGGGGGCCGGGAACACTGAAGCTTTCTTT. Translated, it gives CASRPLAGAGNTEAFF.

This clonotype turned up a few times. J is TRBJ2-2 and V is TRBV30; perhaps TRBD2 as D (6 bases). CDR1 GTSNPN and CDR2 SVGIG come from the germline V gene (reference sequence). CDR3 length: 14 residues. V was clipped by 5 bases and J by 5 bases, with 15 bases between them. This chain's CDR3 is CAWGLLAVTGELFF. The CDR3 DNA follows: TGTGCCTGGGGACTGTTAGCGGTGACCGGGGAGCTGTTTTTT.

The J gene is TRBJ2-7, the V gene TRBV6-1; weak D call: TRBD2 (6 bases). Germline V lookup: CDR1 MNHNS, CDR2 SASEGT. V gave up 4 bases and J gave up 3 bases, with 13 bases separating them. This CDR3 has 14 residues. The CDR3 region is CASSGGGGRYEQYF. CDR3 nucleotide sequence: TGTGCCAGCAGTGGGGGAGGTGGACGCTACGAGCAGTACTTC.

This clonotype was counted at least ten times. This chain joins TRBV29-1 and TRBJ1-2; D unclear. The CDR3 contains 11 residues. The germline gives CDR1 SQVTM, CDR2 ANQGSEA. Trimming removed 4 bases at V and 7 bases at J, with 10 bases between. In nucleotides, the CDR3 is TGCAGCGTTGCTTTAGGGTCTGGCTACACCTTC. It yields the protein CSVALGSGYTF.

The chain joins TRBV7-9 to TRBJ2-7, with D unclear. Germline V gene sequence: CDR1 SEHNR, CDR2 FQNEAQ (reference sequence). This CDR3 has 13 amino acids. V shed 6 bases and J shed 9 bases, with 18 bases lying between them. The chain's CDR3 is CASSPAGYDGQYF. DNA of the CDR3: TGTGCCAGCAGTCCTGCCGGCTATGATGGGCAGTACTTC.

This clonotype was observed at least ten times. The chain employs TRBV12-3 or TRBV12-4 and TRBJ1-6; D unresolved. Trimming cost V 6 bases and J 5 bases, with 11 bases left between them. CDR3 length: 14 amino acids. CDR3 in amino acids: CASSQGKNNSPLHF. CDR3 nucleotide sequence: TGTGCCAGCAGCCAAGGGAAAAATAATTCACCCCTCCACTTT.

This clonotype was counted a few times. The V and J genes are TRBV2 and TRBJ1-5, with unresolved D. V shed 5 bases and J shed 0 bases, with 11 bases lying between them. The CDR3 sequence is 15 residues long. CDR1 is SNHLY and CDR2 is FYNNEI in the germline V gene. The CDR3: CASSRHAISNQPQHF. CDR3 nucleotide sequence: TGTGCCAGCAGTCGACACGCAATTAGCAATCAGCCCCAGCATTTT.

The genes are TRBV2 and TRBJ1-2, with 10 bases fitting TRBD1. Unmatched junction bases numbered 7, after V lost 3 bases and J lost 3 bases. The CDR3 extends over 16 amino acids. Per the germline V gene, CDR1 is SNHLY and CDR2 is FYNNEI. The CDR3, as DNA: TGTGCCAGCAGTGAGGCCCCGACAGGGGGCGACTATGGCTACACCTTC. Protein sequence: CASSEAPTGGDYGYTF. Looking up the rest from reference TRBV2 and TRBJ1-2 gives the full variable domain: EPEVTQTPSHQVTQMGQEVILRCVPISNHLYFYWYRQILGQKVEFLVSFYNNEISEKSEIFDDQFSVERPDGSNFTLKIRSTKLEDSAMYFCASSEAPTGGDYGYTFGSGTRLTVV.

In its sample, this clonotype was seen many times. The chain combines TRBV4-1 with TRBJ2-1, with D unresolved. This CDR3 comprises 15 residues. Germline lookup yields CDR1 MGHRA and CDR2 YSYEKL. Trimming pared 0 bases from V and 2 bases from J, leaving 8 bases between. The CDR3 region is CASSQEHVPYNEQFF. The CDR3 nucleotides are TGCGCCAGCAGCCAAGAGCATGTTCCCTACAATGAGCAGTTCTTC.

The genes are TRBV7-9 and TRBJ1-1; D is unclear. The CDR3 is 12 residues long. Between the trimmed V and J ends, which lost 10 bases and 5 bases, there was a span of 14 bases. CDR1 is SEHNR and CDR2 is FQNEAQ in the germline V gene (reference sequence). The CDR3 protein is CATEGGNTEAFF. CDR3 in DNA: TGTGCCACCGAGGGAGGGAATACTGAAGCTTTCTTT.

This clonotype is deemed medium-sized. J is TRBJ2-3 and V is TRBV5-1, with 8 bases matching TRBD2. V gave up 0 bases and J gave up 0 bases; unmatched junction bases: 6. CDR1 is SGHRS and CDR2 is YFSETQ in the germline V gene. This CDR3 has 17 residues. The CDR3 here is CASSLAIAGTSTDTQYF. The DNA for the CDR3 is TGCGCCAGCAGCTTGGCTATAGCGGGAACCAGCACAGATACGCAGTATTTT.

The sample holds many counts of this clonotype. The chain carries TRBV27 and TRBJ1-4; a possible D gene is TRBD1 (6 bases). V was clipped by 2 bases and J by 4 bases, with 11 bases between them. The CDR3 contains 15 residues. Germline values: CDR1 MNHEY, CDR2 SMNVEV (reference sequence). CDR3 protein: CASSLGGLGNEKLFF. In DNA, the CDR3 is TGTGCCAGCAGTTTAGGGGGGCTTGGTAATGAAAAACTGTTTTTT.

This clonotype was detected only a few times. This rearrangement joins TRBV24-1 to TRBJ1-5; D is uncertain. This CDR3 is 14 amino acids long. V was shortened by 3 bases and J by 0 bases, with 5 bases between the two germline ends. Germline values: CDR1 KGHDR, CDR2 SFDVKD. The CDR3: CATSDPYSNQPQHF. The CDR3 nucleotides read TGTGCCACCAGTGATCCTTATAGCAATCAGCCCCAGCATTTT.